This T cell receptor beta chain was identified during a study of regulatory T cells. Notes on the study in general: Hydrophobic residues at CDR3 positions 6 and 7 were enriched in conventional CD4+ T cells of CD3G-deficient patients. Regulatory T cells showed the strongest V-J pair restriction and V/J gene skewing among patient repertoires.

The PCR used 52 TRBV and 13 TRBJ primers. Profiled with immunoSEQ multiplex PCR; TCRdb holds only in-frame clones, not every one. The sample has tens of thousands of clones; 93% are singletons. A note on this clone: What it binds is not known.

The CDR3 is 14 residues long. The V and J ends lost 6 bases and 2 bases respectively, with 12 bases between them. Germline V gives CDR1 LNHDA, CDR2 SQIVND (reference sequence). This chain connects TRBV19 to TRBJ2-3; no firm D call. What was sequenced was conventional CD4+ T cells sorted from blood. This sequence originates from a child aged 2-15 years with CD3G deficiency. CDR3 residues: CASSSRSPTDTQYF. CDR3 coding DNA: TGTGCCAGTAGCTCTAGGTCCCCCACAGATACGCAGTATTTT.